A single TCR beta chain is shown here with its context. Its binding antigen is unknown. No base qualities exist here, and no much larger clone lies one base off it. The cysteine opens and the phenylalanine closes a CDR3 of 17 amino acids. Only the CDR3 region is kept as DNA, spanning 51 bases read in frame from base 1. Via the germline V gene, CDR1 is SGHTA and CDR2 FQGNSA. V loses 1 base, J loses 5 bases, and the germline ends lie 17 bases apart. The CDR3 regions of human TCRbeta chains were analyzed by immunosequencing. Under the source paper's analysis protocol: Repertoire TCRs were checked for matches against a reference library of SARS-CoV-2-specific TCRs that had been generated using the MIRA antigen-specificity platform. Breadth meant the fraction of unique TCRs that were SARS-CoV-2-associated, whereas depth meant the fraction of total T cells that were SARS-CoV-2-associated. Using the MIRA data, each spike-specific TCR was assigned both to the spike region to which the TCR was reactive and to a CD4 or CD8 class. Log10-transformed breadth and depth values were compared by one-way ANOVA with Sidak's multiple comparisons tests. TCRdb took this table from immuneACCESS and kept in-frame rearrangements with V and J called. Such tables lack part of the clones; where checked against another copy, unresolved V genes explain under half of the gap, and the rest is unexplained. That table is the source of V, J and clone size, and D and trimming were worked out from the DNA. The table for this sample lists about 180,000 clones; 85% to 90% of them were counted only once. The ten largest clones represent around a tenth of the sample.

This sample's time point label indicates: about 28 days (+/-7) after the second vaccine dose. AZD1222 recipients with second doses at about 4 weeks or about 12 weeks were pooled, because spike-specific TCR depth and breadth did not differ between schedules. Samples from vaccinated people were obtained from the UK trials COV001 and COV002, which included a single-blind randomized controlled phase 2/3 trial of AZD1222 (ChAdOx1 nCoV-19) in healthy adults. Trial participant PBMC samples were collected at day 0 and day 28 after the second dose for TCRbeta chain sequencing. The source of the sample is a study of T cell responses to AZD1222 COVID-19 vaccine (dated by TCRdb to the early 2020s). A note on the overall study: TCR sequencing was performed for about 250 trial participants, of whom 207 were given two doses of AZD1222 and some 26 were given two doses of MenACWY control vaccine. Trial participants were enrolled by age into 18-55, 56-69 and 70-plus year subgroups, with about 150, 28 and 57 TCR-sequenced participants respectively. General findings and caveats noted by the study authors: Participants were mostly white British, with more females than males. The authors suggested clonal diversity may have been underestimated. After two AZD1222 doses, both the breadth and the depth of spike-specific TCRs were significantly higher than at day 0 and than in MenACWY recipients. In the small 56-69-year group, the increase in depth fell short of significance, most likely because of low power. Nearly half of unique spike-specific TCRs reportedly recognized epitopes outside regions mutated in the B.1.351 and B.1.1.7 variants. Because no samples from the day 14 peak response were available, repertoires could be characterized only after the peak T cell response. CD4 TCRs associated with the vaccine covered the entire spike protein, and the dominant responses were in regions 160-218 and 743-854. Conclusions about previously exposed vaccinees are limited because only six or seven AZD1222 recipients were SARS-CoV-2 seropositive at baseline.

The TCR comes from an adult who received the AZD1222 COVID-19 vaccine. Sample: peripheral blood, taken 28 days after the second AZD1222 dose. The chain joins TRBV7-2 to TRBJ1-4, with a tentative D gene TRBD1 over 6 matching bases. This receptor carries the CDR3 CASSLVASGTPNEKLFF. Read as DNA, the sequence is TGTGCCAGCAGCTTAGTTGCATCCGGGACACCAAATGAAAAACTGTTTTTT.